Below, 30 T cell receptor beta chains from the same sample are listed, as sequenced in a study of CD8 T cells in Susac syndrome (dated by TCRdb to the late 2010s). The library came from the immunoSEQ multiplex PCR assay. RNA was extracted using the RNeasy kit, and roughly 0.5 to 1 microgram was reverse transcribed with random hexamers. TCRdb reprocessing: public reads trimmed at Q25 with fastp, clones called with MiXCR, in-frame beta chains kept. Under each unique CDR3 protein, matching rows form one entry showing the most common genes and DNA. The sample table shows around 220,000 distinct CDR3 sequences, and 80% to 95% are seen once. 0.1% to 0.15% of the sample rests with the top ten. The sample taken for sequencing was CD8+ T cells from PBMCs. The receptors were sampled from a human donor with multiple sclerosis.

V usage is TRBV19 and J usage is TRBJ2-7; weak D call: TRBD2 (5 bases). This CDR3 is 14 amino acids long. Germline V CDR1 and CDR2: LNHDA, SQIVND (reference sequence). V was trimmed by 3 bases and J by 1 base, leaving 10 bases between them. Written as DNA, the CDR3 is TGTGCCAGTAGTATCGGAGGCAGTTCCTACGAGCAGTACTTC. Its protein is CASSIGGSSYEQYF.

This chain joins TRBV29-1 and TRBJ1-3; a possible D gene is TRBD1 (6 bases). Germline loops: CDR1 SQVTM, CDR2 ANQGSEA. Trimming cost V 1 base and J 3 bases, with 16 bases left between them. The CDR3 sequence is 16 residues long. This CDR3 reads CSVEVPLTGFGNTIYF. The DNA of the CDR3 is TGCAGCGTTGAAGTACCCCTAACAGGGTTTGGAAACACCATATATTTT.

V gene TRBV4-3 combines with J gene TRBJ1-1; 10 bases line up with TRBD1. The ends lost 0 bases at V and 0 bases at J; junction bases unmatched: 10. CDR1 is LGHNA, CDR2 YSLEER, per germline. The CDR3 has 19 amino acids. For the CDR3, the DNA is TGCGCCAGCAGCCAAGAATCCGGACAGGGGGGGAGACTGAACACTGAAGCTTTCTTT. This gives the protein CASSQESGQGGRLNTEAFF.

J is TRBJ1-6 and V is TRBV4-1, with D unresolved. The CDR3 consists of 15 residues. Germline values: CDR1 MGHRA, CDR2 YSYEKL. Trimming cost V 0 bases and J 9 bases, with 12 bases left between them. The CDR3 nucleotides are TGCGCCAGCAGCCAAGAACCGGGAATGGGTTCACCCCTCCACTTT. This encodes CASSQEPGMGSPLHF.

This sequence joins TRBV4-1 and TRBJ2-7; D possibly corresponds to TRBD2 (6 bases). Germline V gene lookup returns CDR1 MGHRA and CDR2 YSYEKL. This CDR3 is 13 amino acids long. V lost 5 bases and J 7 bases, leaving 15 bases between the germline ends. The CDR3 nucleotides read TGCGCCAGCAGCACCCATCCGGAGGGGGAGCAGTACTTC. Translated, it gives CASSTHPEGEQYF.

In its sample, this clonotype was seen once. The V and J genes are TRBV7-2 and TRBJ2-7, with D tentatively TRBD1 or TRBD2 (5 bases each). This CDR3 spans 17 amino acids. The germline CDR1 and CDR2 sequences are SGHTA and FQGNSA. The V gene lost 5 bases and the J gene lost 0 bases, with 20 bases spanning the gap. DNA for the CDR3: TGTGCCAGCAGCCCCCGTCCAGGGACCTTGAGCTCCTACGAGCAGTACTTC. Amino acid sequence: CASSPRPGTLSSYEQYF.

The chain employs TRBV29-1 and TRBJ2-7, with TRBD2 matching 10 bases. The junction had 6 bases not matched to a gene; V was cut back by 1 base and J by 0 bases. The CDR3 totals 16 residues. Germline V gene sequence: CDR1 SQVTM, CDR2 ANQGSEA. The CDR3 loop is CSVEGGLAGVSYEQYF. The CDR3 DNA follows: TGCAGCGTTGAAGGTGGGCTAGCGGGGGTCTCCTACGAGCAGTACTTC.

The rearrangement joins TRBV2 to TRBJ1-3; 8 nucleotides match TRBD1. The CDR3 covers 16 residues. V was clipped by 3 bases and J by 0 bases; unmatched bases: 4. CDR1 is SNHLY and CDR2 is FYNNEI in the germline V gene. This CDR3 is CASSEARGLSGNTIYF. CDR3 nucleotide sequence: TGTGCCAGCAGTGAGGCCAGGGGGCTCTCTGGAAACACCATATATTTT. Complete variable domain (other parts from reference TRBV2 and TRBJ1-3): EPEVTQTPSHQVTQMGQEVILRCVPISNHLYFYWYRQILGQKVEFLVSFYNNEISEKSEIFDDQFSVERPDGSNFTLKIRSTKLEDSAMYFCASSEARGLSGNTIYFGEGSWLTVV.

The J gene is TRBJ1-2, the V gene TRBV19, with D maybe TRBD1 (5 bases). V was trimmed by 3 bases and J by 8 bases, leaving 22 bases between them. This CDR3 is 16 amino acids long. Germline CDR1 reads LNHDA; CDR2 reads SQIVND (reference sequence). The CDR3 DNA sequence: TGTGCCAGTAGTATTGTTGGGGCAACCGTCATAGGCGGCTACACCTTC. Protein: CASSIVGATVIGGYTF.

The CDR3 loop is CASSSLNGRYEQYF. The CDR3, as DNA: TGTGCCAGCAGCTCCCTAAACGGAAGGTACGAGCAGTACTTC. The rearrangement uses TRBV7-8 and TRBJ2-7, with D unclear. The CDR3 contains 14 residues. Between the trimmed V and J ends, which lost 4 bases and 4 bases, there was a span of 14 bases. Germline V lookup: CDR1 SGHVS, CDR2 FQNEAQ. The entire variable domain, with the rest obtained from reference TRBV7-8 and TRBJ2-7, is as follows: GAGVSQSPRYKVAKRGQDVALRCDPISGHVSLFWYQQALGQGPEFLTYFQNEAQLDKSGLPSDRFFAERPEGSVSTLKIQRTQQEDSAVYLCASSSLNGRYEQYFGPGTRLTVT.

The V gene is TRBV13, the J gene TRBJ1-2, with TRBD1 matching 7 bases. With 5 bases clipped from V and 2 bases from J, the junction kept 8 bases outside the gene matches. This CDR3 has 15 amino acids. Germline CDR1 is PRHDT and CDR2 is FYEKMQ (reference sequence). This CDR3 is CASSTRDSRNYGYTF. CDR3 DNA: TGTGCCAGCAGCACCCGGGACAGTAGAAACTATGGCTACACCTTC.

This chain joins TRBV12-3 or TRBV12-4 and TRBJ1-1, with TRBD1 matching over 7 bases. The CDR3 is made up of 16 amino acids. V was clipped by 4 bases and J by 2 bases; unmatched bases: 10. As DNA, the CDR3 is TGTGCCAGCAGTTATTATCCGGGACAGCGAAACACTGAAGCTTTCTTT. Amino acid sequence: CASSYYPGQRNTEAFF.

This clonotype was recorded only once. The chain links TRBV7-9 to TRBJ2-1, with a tentative D call TRBD2 (7 bases). V was cut by 5 bases and J by 6 bases, with 26 bases left in between. The CDR3 is made up of 18 amino acids. The germline CDR1 and CDR2 sequences are SEHNR and FQNEAQ (reference sequence). This chain's CDR3 is CASSPRLDVGGALNEQFF. The CDR3 nucleotides are TGTGCCAGCAGCCCACGCCTCGATGTTGGGGGGGCCCTCAATGAGCAGTTCTTC. The full variable domain, rest sourced from reference TRBV7-9 and TRBJ2-1, is DTGVSQNPRHKITKRGQNVTFRCDPISEHNRLYWYRQTLGQGPEFLTYFQNEAQLEKSRLLSDRFSAERPKGSFSTLEIQRTEQGDSAMYLCASSPRLDVGGALNEQFFGPGTRLTVL.

The rearrangement joins TRBV7-9 to TRBJ2-7; a possible D gene is TRBD1 (5 bases). The germline V gene encodes CDR1 SEHNR and CDR2 FQNEAQ (reference sequence). Deletions cut 4 bases from V and 1 base from J, with 14 bases between. The CDR3 is 15 residues long. CDR3 nucleotide sequence: TGTGCCAGCAGCTCGGTTAGGGGAACTTCCTACGAGCAGTACTTC. Translating gives CASSSVRGTSYEQYF.

The rearrangement joins TRBV25-1 to TRBJ2-5; D perhaps matches TRBD2 (6 bases). The germline V gene has CDR1 MGHDK and CDR2 SYGVNS. V lost 2 bases and J lost 0, with 10 bases in between. The CDR3 totals 15 residues. This CDR3 reads CASSEGTQYQETQYF. In nucleotides, the CDR3 is TGTGCCAGCAGTGAAGGGACTCAGTACCAAGAGACCCAGTACTTC. The full variable domain, completed using reference TRBV25-1 and TRBJ2-5, is EADIYQTPRYLVIGTGKKITLECSQTMGHDKMYWYQQDPGMELHLIHYSYGVNSTEKGDLSSESTVSRIRTEHFPLTLESARPSHTSQYLCASSEGTQYQETQYFGPGTRLLVL.

The V call is TRBV12-5, the J call TRBJ1-4, with TRBD1 identical over 8 bases. Trimming cost V 11 bases and J 7 bases; bases outside gene matches: 6. The germline CDR1 and CDR2 sequences are LGHNT and FRNRAP. The CDR3 runs 12 residues. CDR3 DNA sequence: TGTGCTTCCTCCACAGGGGGTGAAAAACTGTTTTTT. Protein sequence: CASSTGGEKLFF.

The rearrangement links TRBV28 to TRBJ2-1; the D gene is possibly TRBD1 (6 bases). Germline loops: CDR1 MDHEN, CDR2 SYDVKM. The CDR3 runs 14 residues. Trimming stripped 4 bases from V and 4 bases from J, with 11 bases between. For the CDR3, the DNA is TGTGCCAGCAGTTCGTTGGACAGTTACAATGAGCAGTTCTTC. Encoded protein: CASSSLDSYNEQFF.

The V and J genes are TRBV21-1 and TRBJ1-2. TRBV21-1 is reported as a pseudogene. The CDR3 consists of 11 residues. CDR3 nucleotide sequence: TGTGCCAGCAGCAAAGGGAAGGGCTACACCTTC. Translating gives CASSKGKGYTF.

The chain couples TRBV12-3 or TRBV12-4 to TRBJ1-2; D gene uncertain. The V and J ends lost 5 bases and 8 bases respectively, with 21 bases between them. The CDR3 has 15 amino acids. The CDR3 protein is CASSDYNRAQWGYTF. CDR3 DNA sequence: TGTGCCAGCAGTGACTATAACCGGGCCCAGTGGGGCTACACCTTC.

This clonotype has just a few counts. J is TRBJ2-1 and V is TRBV19; TRBD2 aligns across 11 bases. CDR3 size: 15 residues. Trimming removed 5 bases from V and 4 bases from J; junction bases left unmatched: 4. Germline CDR1 and CDR2: LNHDA and SQIVND (reference sequence). CDR3 loop: CASSSGTSGYNEQFF. The CDR3 coding sequence is TGTGCCAGTAGTTCCGGGACTAGCGGATACAATGAGCAGTTCTTC.

The rearrangement links TRBV15 to TRBJ2-7; 12 bases map to TRBD2. Germline CDR1 reads LNHNV; CDR2 reads YYDKDF (reference sequence). V was pared by 5 bases and J by 5 bases, with 7 bases of the junction left unmatched. The CDR3 length is 15 residues. CDR3 loop: CATSALTSGSHEQYF. The CDR3 DNA sequence: TGTGCCACCAGCGCCCTGACTAGCGGGAGCCACGAGCAGTACTTC.

The CDR3 nucleotides read TGTGCCATCAGTGAAGGGGGTTCCTACGAGCAGTACTTC. Amino acids: CAISEGGSYEQYF. This chain joins TRBV10-3 and TRBJ2-7; tentative D call: TRBD1 (6 bases). The CDR3 has 13 amino acids. Germline assignment: CDR1 ENHRY and CDR2 SYGVKD. Trimming took off 3 bases at V and 1 base at J, with 7 bases between the two ends.

The chain couples TRBV2 to TRBJ2-7; TRBD2 matches at 9 bases. This CDR3 spans 15 amino acids. From germline, CDR1 is SNHLY and CDR2 FYNNEI. The J segment lost 3 bases and the V segment lost 6 bases, leaving 9 bases of the junction unmatched. The CDR3, as DNA: TGTGCCAGCAGAGAAACTAGCGGGTACTTCTACGAGCAGTACTTC. It specifies CASRETSGYFYEQYF. Based on the CDR3 plus reference TRBV2 and TRBJ2-7, the full variable domain is EPEVTQTPSHQVTQMGQEVILRCVPISNHLYFYWYRQILGQKVEFLVSFYNNEISEKSEIFDDQFSVERPDGSNFTLKIRSTKLEDSAMYFCASRETSGYFYEQYFGPGTRLTVT.

This sequence joins TRBV5-1 and TRBJ1-6, with D hard to call. The CDR3 consists of 15 residues. The germline V gene encodes CDR1 SGHRS and CDR2 YFSETQ. Deletions cut 0 bases from V and 9 bases from J, with 13 bases between. CDR3 sequence reads: CASSLAVEGSSPLHF. Here the CDR3 DNA reads TGCGCCAGCAGCTTGGCGGTAGAAGGAAGTTCACCCCTCCACTTT.

The J gene is TRBJ1-5, the V gene TRBV9; D is possibly TRBD1 (6 bases). CDR1 is SGDLS and CDR2 is YYNGEE in the germline V gene. CDR3 size: 14 residues. V was shortened by 4 bases and J by 7 bases, with 15 bases between the two germline ends. CDR3 in amino acids: CASSIGGAGQPQHF. In nucleotides, the CDR3 is TGTGCCAGCAGCATTGGGGGCGCCGGGCAGCCCCAGCATTTT.

The chain is built from TRBV13 and TRBJ2-1, with 10 positions matching TRBD2. The CDR3 length is 15 residues. Germline trimming cut 5 bases from V and 8 bases from J; bases unmatched to any gene: 9. Germline CDR1 is PRHDT and CDR2 is FYEKMQ (reference sequence). The CDR3 sequence is CASSNQAGGPHEQFF. For the CDR3, the DNA is TGTGCCAGCAGCAACCAAGCGGGAGGGCCACATGAGCAGTTCTTC.

This clonotype was recorded once. The chain joins TRBV25-1 to TRBJ2-7; TRBD1 or TRBD2 may be the D gene (5 bases each). Trimming took off 4 bases at V and 3 bases at J, with 19 bases between the two ends. The CDR3 length is 16 residues. CDR1 and CDR2 from the germline V gene are MGHDK and SYGVNS. This chain's CDR3 is CASSGGNRWGYYEQYF. The CDR3 DNA reads as TGTGCCAGCAGTGGGGGGAATCGGTGGGGGTACTACGAGCAGTACTTC.

The CDR3 DNA is TGTGCCAGCAGTCTCACCTCCTACGAGCAGTACTTC. This encodes CASSLTSYEQYF. The chain joins TRBV13 to TRBJ2-7; D is uncertain. This CDR3 comprises 12 residues. Per germline, CDR1 PRHDT and CDR2 FYEKMQ (reference sequence). Trimming took 6 bases from V and 0 from J, leaving 6 bases between them.

V gene TRBV6-6 combines with J gene TRBJ2-5; 8 nucleotides align to TRBD2. CDR1 is MNHNY and CDR2 is SVGAGI in the germline V gene (reference sequence). This CDR3 comprises 14 residues. J was trimmed by 5 bases and V by 2 bases; bases with no gene match: 4. This chain's CDR3 is CASSYLAGGETQYF. The DNA of the CDR3 is TGTGCCAGCAGTTACCTTGCGGGGGGTGAGACCCAGTACTTC.

This chain connects TRBV19 to TRBJ2-7; D remains unclear. Trimming stripped 3 bases from V and 4 bases from J, with 10 bases between. The length of the CDR3 is 13 residues. Germline V gene data show CDR1 as LNHDA and CDR2 as SQIVND (reference sequence). CDR3 coding DNA: TGTGCCAGTAGTATCTTGCCCGGGTACGAGCAGTACTTC. It translates to CASSILPGYEQYF. Variable domain in full (rest from reference TRBV19 and TRBJ2-7): DGGITQSPKYLFRKEGQNVTLSCEQNLNHDAMYWYRQDPGQGLRLIYYSQIVNDFQKGDIAEGYSVSREKKESFPLTVTSAQKNPTAFYLCASSILPGYEQYFGPGTRLTVT.